This T cell receptor (beta chain) was sequenced during a study of blood T cell repertoires in COVID-19. On the study more broadly: COVID-19 samples, acute and convalescent, were from the United States, Italy and Spain. T cells, B-cell-depleted T cells, or PBMCs supplied cDNA or gDNA.

This CDR3 has 15 amino acids. Germline V gene data show CDR1 as LGHDT and CDR2 as YNNKEL (reference sequence). V shed 1 base and J shed 7 bases, with 16 bases lying between them. Original processing notes: Scientists estimated how many nucleated cells there were by amplifying reference gene primers. Generated by immunoSEQ multiplex PCR, the TCRdb table keeps only in-frame clones and is missing some. For V, J and clone size, that table is used; D and trimming come from the DNA. This table has around 140,000 clones, roughly 84% appearing once. The origin of this receptor is a human donor with acute or convalescent COVID-19. The donor label of this sample is uncertain. The chain is built from TRBV3-1 (or the pseudogene TRBV3-2) and TRBJ2-5, with a tentative D call TRBD2 (5 bases). The sequencing input was peripheral blood. This CDR3 is CASSQVNTVGVTQYF. CDR3 bases: TGTGCCAGCAGCCAAGTCAATACCGTCGGGGTGACCCAGTACTTC.